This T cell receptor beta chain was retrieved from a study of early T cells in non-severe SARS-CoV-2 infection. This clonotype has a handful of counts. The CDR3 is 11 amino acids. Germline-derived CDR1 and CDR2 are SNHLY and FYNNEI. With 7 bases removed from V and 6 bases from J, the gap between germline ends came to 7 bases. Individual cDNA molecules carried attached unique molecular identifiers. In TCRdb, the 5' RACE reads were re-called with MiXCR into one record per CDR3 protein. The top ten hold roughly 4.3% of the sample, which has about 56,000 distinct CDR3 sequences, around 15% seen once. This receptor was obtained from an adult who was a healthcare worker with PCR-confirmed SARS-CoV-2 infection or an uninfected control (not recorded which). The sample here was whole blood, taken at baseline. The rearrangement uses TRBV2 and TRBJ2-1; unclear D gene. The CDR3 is CASNLVNEQFF. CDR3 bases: TGTGCCAGCAATTTGGTCAATGAGCAGTTCTTC.